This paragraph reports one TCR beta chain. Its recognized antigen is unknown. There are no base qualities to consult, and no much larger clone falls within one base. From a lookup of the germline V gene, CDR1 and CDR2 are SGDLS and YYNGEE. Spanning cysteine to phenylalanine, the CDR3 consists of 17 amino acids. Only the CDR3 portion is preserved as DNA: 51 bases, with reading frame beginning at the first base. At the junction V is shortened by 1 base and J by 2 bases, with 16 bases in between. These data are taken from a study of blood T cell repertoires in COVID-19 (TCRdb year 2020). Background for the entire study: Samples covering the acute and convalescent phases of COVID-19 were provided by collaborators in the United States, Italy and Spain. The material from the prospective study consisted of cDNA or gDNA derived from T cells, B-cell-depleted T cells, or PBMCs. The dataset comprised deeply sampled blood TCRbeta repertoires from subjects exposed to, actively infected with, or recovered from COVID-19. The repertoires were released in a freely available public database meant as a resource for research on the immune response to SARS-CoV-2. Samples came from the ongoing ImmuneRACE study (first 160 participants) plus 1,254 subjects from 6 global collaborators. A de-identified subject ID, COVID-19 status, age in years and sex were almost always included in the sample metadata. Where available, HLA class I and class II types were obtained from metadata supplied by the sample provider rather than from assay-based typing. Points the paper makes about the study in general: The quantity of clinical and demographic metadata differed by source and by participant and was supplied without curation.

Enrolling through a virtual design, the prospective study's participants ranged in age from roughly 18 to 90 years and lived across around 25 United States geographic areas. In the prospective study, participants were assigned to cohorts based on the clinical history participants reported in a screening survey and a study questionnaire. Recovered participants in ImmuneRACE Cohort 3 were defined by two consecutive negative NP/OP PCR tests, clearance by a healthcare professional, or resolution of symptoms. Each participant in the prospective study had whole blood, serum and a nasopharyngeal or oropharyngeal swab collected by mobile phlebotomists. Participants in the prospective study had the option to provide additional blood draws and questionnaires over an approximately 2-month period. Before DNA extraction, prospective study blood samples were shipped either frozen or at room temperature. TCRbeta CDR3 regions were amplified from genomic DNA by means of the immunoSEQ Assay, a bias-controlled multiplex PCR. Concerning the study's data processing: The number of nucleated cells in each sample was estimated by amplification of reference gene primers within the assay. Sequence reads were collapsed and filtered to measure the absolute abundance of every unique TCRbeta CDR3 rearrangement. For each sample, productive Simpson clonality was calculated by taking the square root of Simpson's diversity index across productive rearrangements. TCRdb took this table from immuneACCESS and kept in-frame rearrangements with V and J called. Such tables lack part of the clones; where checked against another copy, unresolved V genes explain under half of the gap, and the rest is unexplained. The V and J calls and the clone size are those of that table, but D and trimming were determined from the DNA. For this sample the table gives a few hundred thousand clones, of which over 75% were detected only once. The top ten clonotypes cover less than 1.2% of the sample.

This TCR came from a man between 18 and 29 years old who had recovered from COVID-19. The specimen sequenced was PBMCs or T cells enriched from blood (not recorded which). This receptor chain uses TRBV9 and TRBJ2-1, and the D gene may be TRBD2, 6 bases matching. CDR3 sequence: CASSVNPAGFAYNEQFF. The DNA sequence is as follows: TGTGCCAGCAGCGTAAATCCGGCGGGATTCGCCTACAATGAGCAGTTCTTC.